The 28 T cell receptor beta chains below all came from one sample that was sequenced in a study of T cell responses to AZD1222 COVID-19 vaccine. Measured with immunoSEQ multiplex PCR; TCRdb has only the in-frame clones, and not every one. The data hold some 96,000 clones, with 70% to 90% observed a single time. Sequenced here: peripheral blood, sampled on day 0 of AZD1222 vaccination. These receptors all stem from an adult in good health.

The J gene is TRBJ1-5, the V gene TRBV19; D gene uncertain. The V end was cut by 6 bases, the J end by 1 base, with 4 bases between. Germline V lookup: CDR1 LNHDA, CDR2 SQIVND (reference sequence). The CDR3 totals 12 residues. CDR3 sequence reads: CASRRSNQPQHF. The CDR3 bases are TGTGCCAGTAGGAGAAGCAATCAGCCCCAGCATTTT.

The chain links TRBV7-9 to TRBJ2-1; 8 bases are shared with TRBD1. CDR1 is SEHNR and CDR2 is FQNEAQ in the germline V gene (reference sequence). CDR3 length: 15 amino acids. V trimming: 5 bases; J trimming: 7 bases; junction bases outside the gene matches: 10. DNA for the CDR3: TGTGCCAGCAGCCTGCGGACAGGGAAGAGAAATGAGCAGTTCTTC. It codes for CASSLRTGKRNEQFF.

The gene calls are TRBV29-1 and TRBJ2-4; no firm D call. The CDR3 extends over 15 amino acids. The V end lost 2 bases, the J end lost 0 bases, and 11 bases lay between the germline ends. Germline V lookup: CDR1 SQVTM, CDR2 ANQGSEA. CDR3 nucleotide sequence: TGCAGCGTTGAAAGACACCTCCTAGCCAAAAACATTCAGTACTTC. Its protein product is CSVERHLLAKNIQYF.

The chain is built from TRBV18 and TRBJ2-3; D gene uncertain. The CDR3 contains 14 residues. V lost 3 bases and J lost 3, with 10 bases in between. The germline V gene encodes CDR1 KGHSH and CDR2 LQKENI. Here the CDR3 DNA reads TGTGCCAGCTCACCCCAGGCCGGAACAGATACGCAGTATTTT. Translating gives CASSPQAGTDTQYF.

This sequence joins TRBV19 and TRBJ2-7, with a tentative D call TRBD1 (8 bases). CDR1 LNHDA and CDR2 SQIVND come from the germline V gene (reference sequence). The length of the CDR3 is 14 residues. V lost 6 bases and J 5 bases, leaving 17 bases between the germline ends. In nucleotides, the CDR3 is TGTGCCAGTAGCGGGACAGGTGGGACTAACGAGCAGTACTTC. Protein: CASSGTGGTNEQYF.

This clone was observed a single time. The chain joins TRBV5-5 to TRBJ1-6; no firm D call. Trimming pared 0 bases from V and 2 bases from J, leaving 12 bases between. This CDR3 spans 17 amino acids. CDR1 and CDR2 (germline): SGHKS, YYEKEE (reference sequence). CDR3 region: CASSLADRVTYNSPLHF. DNA of the CDR3: TGTGCCAGCAGCTTGGCTGACCGGGTTACCTATAATTCACCCCTCCACTTT. The full variable domain, rest sourced from reference TRBV5-5 and TRBJ1-6, is DAGVTQSPTHLIKTRGQQVTLRCSPISGHKSVSWYQQVLGQGPQFIFQYYEKEERGRGNFPDRFSARQFPNYSSELNVNALLLGDSALYLCASSLADRVTYNSPLHFGNGTRLTVT.

The CDR3 DNA is TGCAGCGTTGAAGCCGGGACAGCCTATGGCTACACCTTC. This gives the protein CSVEAGTAYGYTF. The chain carries TRBV29-1 and TRBJ1-2, with TRBD1 identical over 7 bases. The CDR3 covers 13 residues. V was clipped by 1 base and J by 4 bases; unmatched bases: 3. Germline values: CDR1 SQVTM, CDR2 ANQGSEA.

The chain carries TRBV3-1 (or the pseudogene TRBV3-2) and TRBJ1-4; TRBD1 might be the D (6 bases). The germline V gene encodes CDR1 LGHDT and CDR2 YNNKEL (reference sequence). This CDR3 has 14 residues. The V and J ends lost 5 bases and 3 bases respectively, with 10 bases between them. CDR3 loop: CASSKQGPNEKLFF. CDR3 DNA sequence: TGTGCCAGCAGCAAACAGGGCCCTAATGAAAAACTGTTTTTT.

The rearrangement uses TRBV18 and TRBJ1-2, with D hard to call. The CDR3 is 15 amino acids. Germline V gives CDR1 KGHSH, CDR2 LQKENI. Trimming took off 3 bases at V and 2 bases at J, with 13 bases between the two ends. The CDR3 sequence: CASSPRGENNYGYTF. CDR3 DNA: TGTGCCAGCTCACCTCGGGGAGAGAACAACTATGGCTACACCTTC.

This sequence joins TRBV6-2 or TRBV6-3 and TRBJ2-3; D is tentatively TRBD1 or TRBD2 (6 bases each). V was pared by 2 bases and J by 15 bases, with 24 bases between. The CDR3 extends over 15 amino acids. CDR1 and CDR2 (germline): MNHEY, SVGEGT. Written as DNA, the CDR3 is TGTGCCAGCAGTTACAGGGGGACTTGGGCCCCAGGTGGATATTTT. Translating gives CASSYRGTWAPGGYF.

This clone has more than one count but fewer than ten. This chain joins TRBV5-1 and TRBJ2-3; 9 positions match TRBD2. Germline V gives CDR1 SGHRS, CDR2 YFSETQ. CDR3 length: 16 amino acids. The trim removed 0 bases at V and 4 bases at J, leaving 6 bases unmatched. The CDR3 nucleotides are TGCGCCAGCAGCTTGGATGGCGGGGGGGCATCAGATACGCAGTATTTT. This translates into CASSLDGGGASDTQYF.

This chain joins TRBV7-2 and TRBJ1-2; no reliable D call. In germline, CDR1 is SGHTA, CDR2 FQGNSA. V lost 7 bases, J lost 2 bases, and 5 bases lay in between. The CDR3 has 11 residues. CDR3 coding DNA: TGTGCCAGCATTCAAAACTATGGCTACACCTTC. Residues: CASIQNYGYTF.

V is TRBV3-1 (or the pseudogene TRBV3-2) and J is TRBJ1-3, with D hard to call. Germline CDR1 is LGHDT and CDR2 is YNNKEL (reference sequence). Trimming left V 3 bases short and J 2 bases short, with 8 bases between. The CDR3 contains 14 residues. The CDR3 reads CASSHLGTGNTIYF. The CDR3 DNA is TGTGCCAGCAGCCATTTAGGGACTGGAAACACCATATATTTT.

The rearrangement links TRBV18 to TRBJ2-3; D uncertain. CDR3 size: 13 residues. The V end was cut by 3 bases, the J end by 0 bases, with 4 bases between. The germline V gene has CDR1 KGHSH and CDR2 LQKENI. CDR3 sequence: CASSPDSTDTQYF. The CDR3 DNA reads as TGTGCCAGCTCACCGGACAGCACAGATACGCAGTATTTT.

The V gene is TRBV19, the J gene TRBJ1-6; no definite D call. Looked up from germline, CDR1 is LNHDA and CDR2 is SQIVND (reference sequence). This CDR3 contains 14 residues. V was trimmed by 3 bases and J by 7 bases, leaving 10 bases between them. In nucleotides, the CDR3 is TGTGCCAGTAGTATCGTGTTGGCCAATTCACCCCTCCACTTT. This encodes CASSIVLANSPLHF. Filled out from reference TRBV19 and TRBJ1-6, the complete variable domain reads DGGITQSPKYLFRKEGQNVTLSCEQNLNHDAMYWYRQDPGQGLRLIYYSQIVNDFQKGDIAEGYSVSREKKESFPLTVTSAQKNPTAFYLCASSIVLANSPLHFGNGTRLTVT.

The genes are TRBV6-6 and TRBJ1-4; D unresolved. Germline-derived CDR1 and CDR2 are MNHNY and SVGAGI (reference sequence). This CDR3 is 14 amino acids long. The V end lost 2 bases, the J end lost 8 bases, and 12 bases lay between the germline ends. This CDR3 is CASSYPRAGEKLFF. The CDR3 DNA sequence: TGTGCCAGCAGTTACCCCCGGGCGGGCGAAAAACTGTTTTTT.

This sequence joins TRBV10-2 and TRBJ1-5; no definite D call. The CDR3 totals 14 residues. CDR1 and CDR2 (germline): WSHSY, SAAADI. V shed 0 bases and J shed 2 bases, with 5 bases lying between them. The CDR3 nucleotides are TGCGCCAGCAGTGAGTCGGGAGGCAATCAGCCCCAGCATTTT. Its translation: CASSESGGNQPQHF.

This sequence joins TRBV4-3 and TRBJ1-1, with 9 bases fitting TRBD1. Germline lookup yields CDR1 LGHNA and CDR2 YSLEER. The CDR3 is 15 residues long. The ends lost 1 base at V and 2 bases at J; junction bases unmatched: 2. For the CDR3, the DNA is TGCGCCAGCAGCCAAGGGGACAGGGCCAACACTGAAGCTTTCTTT. Its translation is CASSQGDRANTEAFF.

The gene calls are TRBV19 and TRBJ1-5; 7 bases match TRBD1. The V and J ends lost 4 bases and 3 bases, in that order; junction bases with no gene match: 3. The CDR3 sequence is 14 residues long. Germline CDR1 is LNHDA and CDR2 is SQIVND (reference sequence). The CDR3 bases are TGTGCCAGTAGTACACAGGGGAACAATCAGCCCCAGCATTTT. It codes for CASSTQGNNQPQHF.

The V and J genes are TRBV7-9 and TRBJ2-7; 8 positions agree with TRBD1. CDR3 length equals 13 residues. Germline values: CDR1 SEHNR, CDR2 FQNEAQ (reference sequence). With V trimmed by 6 bases and J by 3 bases, 4 bases remained unmatched. CDR3 loop: CASSQDRVYEQYF. Written as DNA, the CDR3 is TGTGCCAGCAGTCAGGACAGGGTCTACGAGCAGTACTTC.

V is TRBV18 and J is TRBJ1-3, with D possibly TRBD1 on 6 matching bases. CDR1 is KGHSH, CDR2 LQKENI, per germline. This CDR3 comprises 14 residues. The ends were cut back, 3 bases at V and 2 bases at J, with 8 bases in the middle. The DNA for the CDR3 is TGTGCCAGCTCACCCCCAGGGGCTGGAAACACCATATATTTT. Protein product: CASSPPGAGNTIYF.

This chain connects TRBV30 to TRBJ2-2; 11 bases are shared with TRBD1. The junction had 2 bases not matched to a gene; V was cut back by 0 bases and J by 5 bases. The CDR3 covers 15 residues. Germline loops: CDR1 GTSNPN, CDR2 SVGIG (reference sequence). As DNA, the CDR3 is TGTGCCTGGAGTGTAGGACAGGGGGCAACCGGGGAGCTGTTTTTT. Protein: CAWSVGQGATGELFF.

With regard to this clone: The junction differs from germline at one of its ends, possibly a read error. The chain carries TRBV7-7 and TRBJ2-2; no definite D call. This CDR3 is built from 13 residues. The germline V gene has CDR1 SSHAT and CDR2 FNYEAQ (reference sequence). For the CDR3, the DNA is TGTGCTAGCAGCTTAACGAAAACCGGGGAGCTGTTTTTT. Its protein product is CASSLTKTGELFF.

CDR3 nucleotide sequence: TGTGCCAGCAGCGTAGAGAACGCCCCAACCTACGAGCAGTACTTC. Protein sequence: CASSVENAPTYEQYF. The V gene is TRBV9, the J gene TRBJ2-7; D is unclear. Germline CDR1 and CDR2: SGDLS and YYNGEE. There are 15 residues in the CDR3. Trimming left V 0 bases short and J 2 bases short, with 12 bases between.

V and J are TRBV5-5 and TRBJ1-6, with D perhaps matching TRBD1 (5 bases). Germline V lookup: CDR1 SGHKS, CDR2 YYEKEE (reference sequence). Trimming pared 2 bases from V and 6 bases from J, leaving 12 bases between. The CDR3 extends over 15 amino acids. CDR3 bases: TGTGCCAGCAGCTTCATCTCGACAGTTAATTCACCCCTCCACTTT. Encoded protein: CASSFISTVNSPLHF.

The chain employs TRBV25-1 and TRBJ2-3; D is perhaps TRBD1 (6 bases). Germline V gene data show CDR1 as MGHDK and CDR2 as SYGVNS. Between the trimmed V and J ends, which lost 3 bases and 6 bases, there was a span of 10 bases. The CDR3 is 13 residues long. CDR3 protein: CASSETQGDTQYF. CDR3 DNA: TGTGCCAGCAGTGAGACACAGGGTGATACGCAGTATTTT.

The chain combines TRBV6-5 with TRBJ2-3; D is unclear. This CDR3 is 14 amino acids long. Trimming stripped 4 bases from V and 3 bases from J, with 11 bases between. Germline V gene sequence: CDR1 MNHEY, CDR2 SVGAGI. CDR3 in DNA: TGTGCCAGCAGTTCTTGGGGTTTAACAGATACGCAGTATTTT. Amino acids: CASSSWGLTDTQYF.

This clone was observed a single time. This chain uses TRBV30 with TRBJ1-5; D is ambiguous. The CDR3 consists of 18 residues. Germline V gene lookup returns CDR1 GTSNPN and CDR2 SVGIG (reference sequence). The V end lost 2 bases, the J end lost 4 bases, and 24 bases lay between the germline ends. CDR3 bases: TGTGCCTGGAGTCCTTACGTGGTCCACGTGGCGGTAAATCAGCCCCAGCATTTT. The encoded protein is CAWSPYVVHVAVNQPQHF.